Shown below are 26 T cell receptor beta chains from a single sample sequenced in a study of blood T cell repertoires in COVID-19. Profiling relied on immunoSEQ multiplex PCR, and the TCRdb table lists in-frame clones only, not all of them. The sample contains some 200,000 clones, roughly 84% of which appear only once. Material for sequencing was peripheral blood. These TCRs come from a man over 45 who had recovered from COVID-19.

The chain recombines TRBV25-1 with TRBJ1-1; D is ambiguous. The CDR3 loop spans 12 amino acids. Germline-derived CDR1 and CDR2 are MGHDK and SYGVNS. Trimming took 6 bases from V and 6 from J, leaving 11 bases between them. CDR3 DNA: TGTGCCAGCAGGGGCCCCGGGGCTGAAGCTTTCTTT. Translated, it gives CASRGPGAEAFF.

The sample holds a few counts of this clone. V gene TRBV4-2 combines with J gene TRBJ2-6; 7 nucleotides match TRBD1. The CDR3 is 17 residues long. V shed 0 bases and J 0 bases; nucleotides not matched to a gene: 2. Germline V gene sequence: CDR1 LGHNA, CDR2 YNFKEQ. CDR3 bases: TGTGCCAGCAGCCAAGAAGGGACAGCCTCTGGGGCCAACGTCCTGACTTTC. Translated: CASSQEGTASGANVLTF.

This sequence joins TRBV7-2 and TRBJ2-3, with TRBD2 identical over 9 bases. V dropped 5 bases and J dropped 1; count of bases not matched to a gene: 7. Germline assignment: CDR1 SGHTA and CDR2 FQGNSA. The CDR3 is 16 amino acids. For the CDR3, the DNA is TGTGCCAGCAGCCTCTTAGCGGGAGTCGGCACAGATACGCAGTATTTT. Its protein product is CASSLLAGVGTDTQYF. The complete variable domain, with remaining parts taken from reference TRBV7-2 and TRBJ2-3, reads GAGVSQSPSNKVTEKGKDVELRCDPISGHTALYWYRQSLGQGLEFLIYFQGNSAPDKSGLPSDRFSAERTGGSVSTLTIQRTQQEDSAVYLCASSLLAGVGTDTQYFGPGTRLTVL.

The V and J genes are TRBV18 and TRBJ1-1; D is perhaps TRBD1 (5 bases). The germline V gene encodes CDR1 KGHSH and CDR2 LQKENI. Trimming took off 6 bases at V and 1 base at J, with 15 bases between the two ends. The CDR3 runs to 15 residues. CDR3: CASSPGLTTNTEAFF. CDR3 bases: TGTGCCAGCTCCCCGGGACTCACGACGAACACTGAAGCTTTCTTT.

This chain links TRBV2 with TRBJ2-7, with TRBD2 matching 11 bases. Trimming removed 6 bases from V and 4 bases from J; junction bases left unmatched: 8. Germline V CDR1 and CDR2: SNHLY, FYNNEI. There are 15 residues in the CDR3. The CDR3 is CASSAIVAGGYEQYF. DNA of the CDR3: TGTGCCAGCAGCGCCATAGTAGCGGGAGGGTACGAGCAGTACTTC.

The chain combines TRBV28 with TRBJ2-7; 13 positions agree with TRBD2. The germline V gene has CDR1 MDHEN and CDR2 SYDVKM. This CDR3 has 15 residues. The trim removed 5 bases at V and 2 bases at J, leaving 3 bases unmatched. DNA of the CDR3: TGTGCCAGCAGTAGGGGACTAGCGGGAACCTACGAGCAGTACTTC. Encoded protein: CASSRGLAGTYEQYF.

The chain uses TRBV28 and TRBJ1-2, with 8 bases fitting TRBD1. The V gene end was trimmed by 6 bases and the J gene end by 4 bases; junction bases not matched to a gene: 10. CDR1 and CDR2 (germline): MDHEN, SYDVKM. The CDR3 spans 15 residues. The CDR3 is CASRVGDRRVYGYTF. CDR3 sequence (DNA): TGTGCCAGCAGGGTAGGGGACAGGCGAGTCTATGGCTACACCTTC.

This chain links TRBV5-1 with TRBJ2-2, with D possibly being TRBD2 (7 bases). The CDR3 length is 18 residues. Germline V CDR1 and CDR2: SGHRS, YFSETQ. V was shortened by 2 bases and J by 2 bases, with 19 bases between the two germline ends. The CDR3 sequence: CASSLIPRAGANTGELFF. CDR3 sequence (DNA): TGCGCCAGCAGCTTAATCCCCCGGGCGGGGGCAAACACCGGGGAGCTGTTTTTT.

The rearrangement joins TRBV18 to TRBJ2-5; 9 nucleotides line up with TRBD1. After removal of 3 bases from V and 4 bases from J, the junction contained 12 bases not matched to a gene. Germline-derived CDR1 and CDR2 are KGHSH and LQKENI. The CDR3 has 17 amino acids. As DNA, the CDR3 is TGTGCCAGCTCACCCCTCGCGCGCGGACAGGGGCGAGAGACCCAGTACTTC. This sequence encodes CASSPLARGQGRETQYF. Drawing the rest from reference TRBV18 and TRBJ2-5, the complete variable domain is NAGVMQNPRHLVRRRGQEARLRCSPMKGHSHVYWYRQLPEEGLKFMVYLQKENIIDESGMPKERFSAEFPKEGPSILRIQQVVRGDSAAYFCASSPLARGQGRETQYFGPGTRLLVL.

The chain is built from TRBV19 and TRBJ1-6; D call uncertain. Trimming took 5 bases from V and 7 from J, leaving 6 bases between them. From germline, CDR1 is LNHDA and CDR2 SQIVND (reference sequence). The CDR3 consists of 12 residues. The CDR3 reads CASSRGNSPLHF. The CDR3 region has the DNA TGTGCCAGTAGTCGAGGGAATTCACCCCTCCACTTT.

The V call is TRBV27, the J call TRBJ2-2; 11 nucleotides line up with TRBD1. This CDR3 has 17 amino acids. V was clipped by 4 bases and J by 5 bases; unmatched bases: 9. Germline lookup yields CDR1 MNHEY and CDR2 SMNVEV (reference sequence). CDR3 region: CASSSPGTGGRTGELFF. As DNA, the CDR3 is TGTGCCAGCAGTTCACCCGGGACAGGGGGTAGGACCGGGGAGCTGTTTTTT.

This sequence joins TRBV11-1 and TRBJ2-2; TRBD1 aligns across 7 bases. CDR3 length: 14 residues. Germline V gives CDR1 SGHAT, CDR2 FQDESV (reference sequence). V gave up 6 bases and J gave up 0 bases; unmatched junction bases: 1. CDR3 DNA sequence: TGTGCCAGCAGGCAGGGGGCGAACACCGGGGAGCTGTTTTTT. This codes for CASRQGANTGELFF.

The chain couples TRBV27 to TRBJ2-7; D is possibly TRBD1 (5 bases). V dropped 2 bases and J dropped 3 bases, with 8 bases sitting between them. Germline CDR1 reads MNHEY; CDR2 reads SMNVEV (reference sequence). The CDR3 extends over 13 amino acids. This CDR3 reads CASSLGADYEQYF. In DNA, the CDR3 is TGTGCCAGCAGTTTAGGGGCAGACTACGAGCAGTACTTC.

The chain recombines TRBV18 with TRBJ2-7; 14 bases align to TRBD2. V trimming: 8 bases; J trimming: 3 bases; junction bases outside the gene matches: 3. Germline V CDR1 and CDR2: KGHSH, LQKENI. The CDR3 has 14 residues. Written as DNA, the CDR3 is TGTGCCAGCCGGGGGACTAGCGGGAGCTACGAGCAGTACTTC. Residues: CASRGTSGSYEQYF.

The chain combines TRBV29-1 with TRBJ2-1; 11 bases align to TRBD2. Germline CDR1 and CDR2: SQVTM and ANQGSEA. The V and J ends lost 8 bases and 3 bases, in that order; junction bases with no gene match: 6. The CDR3 length is 14 residues. CDR3 DNA: TGCAGCTTCCGACTAGCGGGAAGCTACAATGAGCAGTTCTTC. Translation: CSFRLAGSYNEQFF.

V gene TRBV19 combines with J gene TRBJ2-5, with D possibly TRBD2 on 5 matching bases. The germline V gene encodes CDR1 LNHDA and CDR2 SQIVND (reference sequence). Trimming took off 3 bases at V and 5 bases at J, with 16 bases between the two ends. The CDR3 sequence is 15 residues long. CDR3 sequence reads: CASSIVGGFFETQYF. CDR3 DNA sequence: TGTGCCAGTAGTATCGTCGGCGGGTTCTTCGAGACCCAGTACTTC.

The chain recombines TRBV28 with TRBJ2-5, with TRBD2 identical over 14 bases. Germline CDR1 reads MDHEN; CDR2 reads SYDVKM. The CDR3 has 19 amino acids. With 7 bases clipped from V and 4 bases from J, the junction kept 17 bases outside the gene matches. CDR3 nucleotides: TGTGCCAGCATTAATTCATTGACTAGCGGGAGGGCTCCGGGAGAGACCCAGTACTTC. Translating gives CASINSLTSGRAPGETQYF.

V is TRBV24-1 and J is TRBJ2-1; 8 nucleotides align to TRBD1. The germline V gene has CDR1 KGHDR and CDR2 SFDVKD. Trimming at V came to 2 bases and at J to 7 bases, leaving 15 bases not matched to a gene. This CDR3 region has 18 residues. CDR3 loop: CATSDSGGMRTGKNEQFF. CDR3 bases: TGTGCCACCAGTGATTCAGGTGGTATGAGGACAGGGAAAAATGAGCAGTTCTTC.

The V gene is TRBV9, the J gene TRBJ2-1, with 10 bases that match TRBD2. Per the germline V gene, CDR1 is SGDLS and CDR2 is YYNGEE. J was trimmed by 0 bases and V by 4 bases; bases with no gene match: 7. The CDR3 loop spans 17 amino acids. Written as DNA, the CDR3 is TGTGCCAGCAGCCCTAGCGGGAGTCCAAGCTCCTACAATGAGCAGTTCTTC. It yields the protein CASSPSGSPSSYNEQFF.

V is TRBV7-9 and J is TRBJ2-3; the match to TRBD1 covers 9 bases. Germline V gene lookup returns CDR1 SEHNR and CDR2 FQNEAQ (reference sequence). This CDR3 is built from 12 residues. The J segment lost 14 bases and the V segment lost 6 bases, leaving 9 bases of the junction unmatched. As DNA, the CDR3 is TGTGCCAGCAGTCACGGGACAGGGCTGTGGTATTTT. It is translated as CASSHGTGLWYF.

This sequence joins TRBV5-6 and TRBJ2-3; 8 bases align to TRBD1. CDR3 size: 15 residues. With 3 bases clipped from V and 1 base from J, the junction kept 4 bases outside the gene matches. Germline CDR1 reads SGHDT; CDR2 reads YYEEEE. CDR3 DNA sequence: TGTGCCAGCAGCTGGGACAGGTCCGGCACAGATACGCAGTATTTT. This codes for CASSWDRSGTDTQYF.

The CDR3 loop is CASRRTGAYNEQFF. In nucleotides, the CDR3 is TGTGCCAGCCGTCGGACAGGGGCCTACAATGAGCAGTTCTTC. J is TRBJ2-1 and V is TRBV19; TRBD1 agrees at 9 bases. From germline, CDR1 is LNHDA and CDR2 SQIVND (reference sequence). CDR3 length equals 14 residues. With V trimmed by 9 bases and J by 2 bases, 5 bases remained unmatched. The variable domain in full, with the rest retrieved from reference TRBV19 and TRBJ2-1, is DGGITQSPKYLFRKEGQNVTLSCEQNLNHDAMYWYRQDPGQGLRLIYYSQIVNDFQKGDIAEGYSVSREKKESFPLTVTSAQKNPTAFYLCASRRTGAYNEQFFGPGTRLTVL.

J is TRBJ2-1 and V is TRBV27; possible D gene TRBD2, 5 bases. This CDR3 comprises 15 residues. Germline V gene sequence: CDR1 MNHEY, CDR2 SMNVEV (reference sequence). Trimming shortened V by 2 bases and J by 4 bases, and 12 bases separated the two germline ends. Here the CDR3 reads CASSLPGGRYNEQFF. The CDR3 region has the DNA TGTGCCAGCAGTTTACCTGGCGGGCGATACAATGAGCAGTTCTTC.

The chain carries TRBV5-1 and TRBJ2-7, with D perhaps TRBD1 (6 bases). This CDR3 contains 13 residues. V was trimmed by 2 bases and J by 5 bases, leaving 11 bases between them. CDR1 is SGHRS, CDR2 YFSETQ, per germline. CDR3 DNA sequence: TGCGCCAGCAGCTTAACAGGGACCCACGAGCAGTACTTC. Protein sequence: CASSLTGTHEQYF.

This rearrangement joins TRBV19 to TRBJ1-5, with 10 bases identical to TRBD1. The CDR3 runs 16 residues. Germline V lookup: CDR1 LNHDA, CDR2 SQIVND (reference sequence). V gave up 5 bases and J gave up 1 base; unmatched junction bases: 5. This chain's CDR3 is CASSVRQGASNQPQHF. In DNA form, the CDR3 reads TGTGCCAGTAGTGTAAGACAGGGGGCGAGCAATCAGCCCCAGCATTTT.

This sequence joins TRBV6-5 and TRBJ1-1; no clear D. Germline CDR1 and CDR2: MNHEY and SVGAGI. This CDR3 spans 13 amino acids. Trimming pared 2 bases from V and 3 bases from J, leaving 7 bases between. CDR3 protein: CASSYNRDTEAFF. CDR3 DNA sequence: TGTGCCAGCAGTTACAACCGCGACACTGAAGCTTTCTTT.